A selection of T cell receptor beta chains follows, all from one sample in a study of cytomegalovirus exposure and HLA in healthy donors. Assay: immunoSEQ multiplex PCR; the TCRdb copy retains only in-frame clones and omits some. The sample lists more than 150,000 clones; 80% to 85% were seen once. The sample comprised PBMCs. These receptors came from a woman aged 18 to 35 in good health and CMV-seropositive. CDR3s include the opening cysteine and the closing phenylalanine or tryptophan. The order of the fields is clone size, D gene, V gene, J gene, CDR3 protein, CDR3 DNA. The D gene is left open where the match is weak. Clone size is shown for a subset of rows, as once, few, many or a class of expanded clone.

size: .
D: .
V: TRBV29-1
J: TRBJ2-3
CDR3: CSTGTRNGDTQYF
DNA: TGCAGCACCGGGACTCGGAACGGGGATACGCAGTATTTT

size: .
D: TRBD2
V: TRBV4-2
J: TRBJ2-7
CDR3: CASSQGGEICEQYF
DNA: TGTGCCAGCAGCCAGGGGGGGGAGATCTGCGAGCAGTACTTC

size: .
D: TRBD1
V: TRBV6-1
J: TRBJ1-1
CDR3: CASSTGGSTEAFF
DNA: TGTGCCAGCAGTACAGGGGGGAGCACTGAAGCTTTCTTT

size: .
D: .
V: TRBV6-4
J: TRBJ1-1
CDR3: CASSEQGMNTEAFF
DNA: TGTGCCAGCAGTGAGCAGGGGATGAACACTGAAGCTTTCTTT

size: .
D: .
V: TRBV2
J: TRBJ2-7
CDR3: CASWDTAYEQYF
DNA: TGTGCCAGCTGGGACACCGCCTACGAGCAGTACTTC

size: once
D: .
V: TRBV27
J: TRBJ2-3
CDR3: CASSSTRRDTDTQYF
DNA: TGTGCCAGCAGTTCAACTCGCCGTGACACAGATACGCAGTATTTT

size: .
D: TRBD2
V: TRBV5-1
J: TRBJ2-3
CDR3: CASSSRLAGGTDTQYF
DNA: TGCGCCAGCAGCTCCCGTCTAGCGGGAGGCACAGATACGCAGTATTTT

size: .
D: TRBD1
V: TRBV7-9
J: TRBJ1-1
CDR3: CASITQGAAEAFF
DNA: TGTGCCAGCATCACACAGGGGGCTGCTGAAGCTTTCTTT

size: once
D: .
V: TRBV5-1
J: TRBJ2-3
CDR3: CASSLASGQTDTQYF
DNA: TGCGCCAGCAGCTTGGCTTCAGGACAGACAGATACGCAGTATTTT

size: .
D: .
V: TRBV6-5
J: TRBJ1-3
CDR3: CASSGMKGNTIYF
DNA: TGTGCCAGCTCCGGGATGAAAGGAAACACCATATATTTT

size: .
D: TRBD2
V: TRBV12-5
J: TRBJ2-1
CDR3: CASGSTPGRGIGGAFF
DNA: TGTGCTAGTGGTTCGACGCCGGGACGGGGAATCGGGGGGGCTTTCTTC

size: few
D: .
V: TRBV6-4
J: TRBJ2-2
CDR3: CASSAAENTGELFF
DNA: TGTGCCAGCAGTGCAGCGGAGAACACCGGGGAGCTGTTTTTT

size: .
D: TRBD1
V: TRBV5-1
J: TRBJ2-7
CDR3: CASSLVLGGSSYEQYF
DNA: TGCGCCAGCAGCTTGGTGTTAGGGGGCAGCTCCTACGAGCAGTACTTC

size: .
D: .
V: TRBV7-9
J: TRBJ1-2
CDR3: CASSPDSLSGYTF
DNA: TGTGCCAGCAGTCCGGACAGTCTGAGTGGCTACACCTTC

size: .
D: .
V: TRBV2
J: TRBJ2-2
CDR3: CASSAIKNTGELFF
DNA: TGTGCCAGCAGTGCTATAAAAAACACCGGGGAGCTGTTTTTT

size: .
D: .
V: TRBV7-3
J: TRBJ2-1
CDR3: CASSPSSGSYNEQFF
DNA: TGTGCCAGCAGTCCCAGTAGCGGCTCCTACAATGAGCAGTTCTTC

size: .
D: .
V: TRBV27
J: TRBJ2-7
CDR3: CASRPGAGVGEQYF
DNA: TGTGCCAGCCGTCCGGGCGCCGGGGTGGGGGAGCAGTACTTC

size: few
D: .
V: TRBV7-9
J: TRBJ1-2
CDR3: CASSPDKYGYTF
DNA: TGTGCCAGCAGTCCGGACAAGTATGGCTACACCTTC

size: .
D: .
V: TRBV11-2
J: TRBJ2-3
CDR3: CASSLVLSTDTQYF
DNA: TGTGCCAGCAGCTTAGTTCTTAGCACAGATACGCAGTATTTT

size: .
D: .
V: TRBV27
J: TRBJ2-5
CDR3: CASSLLPTGVLQETQYF
DNA: TGTGCCAGCAGTTTACTCCCCACGGGGGTCCTGCAAGAGACCCAGTACTTC

size: .
D: TRBD2
V: TRBV15
J: TRBJ2-7
CDR3: CAVGGVSSYEQYF
DNA: TGTGCCGTGGGAGGGGTAAGCTCCTACGAGCAGTACTTC

size: .
D: .
V: TRBV5-1
J: TRBJ2-7
CDR3: CASDRLRASRAYEQYF
DNA: TGCGCCAGCGATAGACTCCGGGCCTCGAGGGCCTACGAGCAGTACTTC

size: .
D: .
V: TRBV7-2
J: TRBJ1-5
CDR3: CASSLGQGNQPQHF
DNA: TGTGCCAGCAGCTTAGGGCAGGGCAATCAGCCCCAGCATTTT

size: .
D: .
V: TRBV18
J: TRBJ1-4
CDR3: CASSPTLGGSNEKLFF
DNA: TGTGCCAGCTCACCCACCTTAGGAGGGTCTAATGAAAAACTGTTTTTT

size: few
D: .
V: TRBV14
J: TRBJ1-1
CDR3: CASSQGQNTEAFF
DNA: TGTGCCAGCAGCCAAGGTCAGAACACTGAAGCTTTCTTT

size: .
D: .
V: TRBV19
J: TRBJ1-5
CDR3: CASSIEGAYQPQHF
DNA: TGTGCCAGTAGTATAGAGGGGGCGTATCAGCCCCAGCATTTT

size: .
D: TRBD1
V: TRBV7-2
J: TRBJ1-1
CDR3: CASSPRTGRTEAFF
DNA: TGTGCCAGCAGCCCCAGGACAGGGAGGACTGAAGCTTTCTTT

size: .
D: .
V: TRBV25-1
J: TRBJ1-5
CDR3: CASSGQGNQPQHF
DNA: TGTGCCAGCAGTGGACAGGGCAATCAGCCCCAGCATTTT

size: .
D: TRBD1
V: TRBV6-1
J: TRBJ1-6
CDR3: CASSDNRGLSPLHF
DNA: TGTGCCAGCAGTGATAACAGGGGACTGTCTCCCCTCCACTTT

size: .
D: .
V: TRBV4-1
J: TRBJ1-2
CDR3: CASSQHGGPLDGYTF
DNA: TGCGCCAGCAGCCAACATGGGGGCCCCTTGGATGGCTACACCTTC

size: .
D: .
V: TRBV27
J: TRBJ1-6
CDR3: CASSLGGQGNSPLHF
DNA: TGTGCCAGCAGTTTAGGAGGGCAGGGTAATTCACCCCTCCACTTT

size: .
D: .
V: TRBV5-1
J: TRBJ2-3
CDR3: CASSPGGADDTQYF
DNA: TGCGCCAGCAGCCCCGGAGGGGCTGACGATACGCAGTATTTT

size: .
D: .
V: TRBV2
J: TRBJ1-1
CDR3: CASSSGEAFF
DNA: TGTGCCAGCTCCTCGGGTGAAGCTTTCTTT

size: .
D: .
V: TRBV9
J: TRBJ2-7
CDR3: CASSAAPGVTYEQYF
DNA: TGTGCCAGCAGCGCCGCTCCAGGGGTTACCTACGAGCAGTACTTC

size: .
D: TRBD1
V: TRBV6-1
J: TRBJ2-3
CDR3: CASSVRQGTHTDTQYF
DNA: TGTGCCAGCAGTGTCCGACAGGGTACCCACACAGATACGCAGTATTTT

size: .
D: .
V: TRBV5-4
J: TRBJ1-1
CDR3: CASSLPGDTEAFF
DNA: TGTGCCAGCAGCTTGCCCGGGGACACTGAAGCTTTCTTT

size: .
D: .
V: TRBV4-1
J: TRBJ1-1
CDR3: CASSQVSGRNTEAFF
DNA: TGCGCCAGCAGCCAAGTCAGTGGGCGAAACACTGAAGCTTTCTTT

size: .
D: .
V: TRBV6-6
J: TRBJ1-5
CDR3: CASSPGGGRQPQHF
DNA: TGTGCCAGCAGTCCTGGCGGGGGGCGTCAGCCCCAGCATTTT

size: .
D: .
V: TRBV10-2
J: TRBJ2-7
CDR3: CASSGITYEQYF
DNA: TGCGCCAGCTCCGGGATAACCTACGAGCAGTACTTC

size: .
D: .
V: TRBV11-2
J: TRBJ2-7
CDR3: CASSSIGGLSSYEQYF
DNA: TGTGCCAGCAGCTCGATAGGCGGGCTAAGCTCCTACGAGCAGTACTTC

size: .
D: .
V: TRBV27
J: TRBJ2-1
CDR3: CASSPQGLDEQFF
DNA: TGTGCCAGCAGTCCACAGGGTTTGGATGAGCAGTTCTTC

size: .
D: TRBD1
V: TRBV5-4
J: TRBJ1-2
CDR3: CASSLWMTGNYGYTF
DNA: TGTGCCAGCAGCCTCTGGATGACAGGGAACTATGGCTACACCTTC

size: .
D: .
V: TRBV5-4
J: TRBJ2-2
CDR3: CASNIGSPNTGELFF
DNA: TGTGCCAGCAATATTGGGAGCCCGAACACCGGGGAGCTGTTTTTT

size: .
D: TRBD1
V: TRBV6-5
J: TRBJ1-5
CDR3: CASSYKGQGGNQPQHF
DNA: TGTGCCAGCAGTTACAAGGGACAGGGTGGCAATCAGCCCCAGCATTTT

size: few
D: .
V: TRBV7-2
J: TRBJ2-1
CDR3: CASSFNRDINYNEQFF
DNA: TGTGCCAGCAGCTTTAATCGGGACATAAACTACAATGAGCAGTTCTTC